This note documents a single T cell receptor beta chain sequence. These data come from a study of blood T cell repertoires in COVID-19. Background on the study: Specimens from acute and convalescent COVID-19 originated in the United States, Italy and Spain.

Clones were sequenced by immunoSEQ multiplex PCR, and TCRdb holds only the in-frame ones, with some missing. The sample carries nearly 250,000 clones, 70% to 90% recorded once. This CDR3 has 11 residues. The germline V gene has CDR1 DFQATT and CDR2 SNEGSKA (reference sequence). The V end lost 6 bases, the J end lost 1 base, and 5 bases lay between the germline ends. The cohort comprised adults aged roughly 18 to 95 years residing in under 30 US areas. Participants reported their clinical history, and cohort assignment relied on those reports. The material sequenced was PBMCs or T cells enriched from blood (not recorded which). This clonotype was obtained from a middle-aged man who had been exposed to COVID-19. The rearrangement uses TRBV20-1 and TRBJ2-3; no firm D call. The CDR3 nucleotides read TGCAGTGCACGGGGCACAGATACGCAGTATTTT. Translation gives CSARGTDTQYF.